Presented here are 13 T cell receptor beta chains from one specimen sequenced in a study of blood T cell repertoires in COVID-19. Libraries were prepared by immunoSEQ multiplex PCR; TCRdb keeps only in-frame clonotypes and omits some of them. Of about 300,000 clones listed, about 90% are singletons. Sequencing was carried out using peripheral blood. These TCRs come from a man aged 18 to 29 who had recovered from COVID-19.

The chain is built from TRBV7-9 and TRBJ1-2, with D possibly being TRBD1 (5 bases). CDR3 length: 12 amino acids. Trimming removed 7 bases at V and 4 bases at J, with 10 bases between. The germline V gene encodes CDR1 SEHNR and CDR2 FQNEAQ (reference sequence). CDR3 in DNA: TGTGCCAGCAACTCCGACAGCTATGGCTACACCTTC. Amino acid sequence: CASNSDSYGYTF. Combining the CDR3 with reference TRBV7-9 and TRBJ1-2 gives the whole variable domain DTGVSQNPRHKITKRGQNVTFRCDPISEHNRLYWYRQTLGQGPEFLTYFQNEAQLEKSRLLSDRFSAERPKGSFSTLEIQRTEQGDSAMYLCASNSDSYGYTFGSGTRLTVV.

The chain joins TRBV5-4 to TRBJ1-2, with TRBD1 matching 7 bases. The germline V gene encodes CDR1 SGHNT and CDR2 YYREEE (reference sequence). J was trimmed by 8 bases and V by 4 bases; bases with no gene match: 14. CDR3 length: 15 residues. CDR3 in amino acids: CASSTGTEGFGGYTF. The CDR3 nucleotides are TGTGCCAGCAGCACCGGGACAGAGGGATTCGGGGGCTACACCTTC. Full variable domain (outside the CDR3, taken from reference TRBV5-4 and TRBJ1-2): ETGVTQSPTHLIKTRGQQVTLRCSSQSGHNTVSWYQQALGQGPQFIFQYYREEENGRGNFPPRFSGLQFPNYSSELNVNALELDDSALYLCASSTGTEGFGGYTFGSGTRLTVV.

This chain joins TRBV9 and TRBJ2-1; tentatively, D is TRBD2 (6 bases). Germline CDR1 and CDR2: SGDLS and YYNGEE. The CDR3 has 16 amino acids. Trimming left V 0 bases short and J 7 bases short, with 17 bases between. The CDR3 sequence is CASSVAAGTSGNEQFF. DNA for the CDR3: TGTGCCAGCAGCGTAGCGGCGGGGACTTCTGGAAATGAGCAGTTCTTC.

This chain links TRBV27 with TRBJ2-5; the D gene is possibly TRBD2 (6 bases). In germline, CDR1 is MNHEY, CDR2 SMNVEV (reference sequence). The CDR3 covers 13 residues. The V end was cut by 7 bases, the J end by 2 bases, with 11 bases between. The CDR3 protein is CASTGSGQETQYF. The CDR3 DNA is TGTGCCAGCACGGGTAGCGGTCAAGAGACCCAGTACTTC.

This clone was detected once. V and J are TRBV11-2 and TRBJ2-5; TRBD1 agrees at 8 bases. Germline lookup yields CDR1 SGHAT and CDR2 FQNNGV. There are 14 residues in the CDR3. The V segment lost 5 bases and the J segment 3 bases; nucleotides outside the gene matches: 5. The chain's CDR3 is CASSPRTGKETQYF. The DNA of the CDR3 is TGTGCCAGCAGCCCCCGGACAGGGAAAGAGACCCAGTACTTC.

This clone has just a few counts. The rearrangement joins TRBV5-1 to TRBJ2-7; the D gene is possibly TRBD1 (5 bases). Trimming shortened V by 2 bases and J by 2 bases, and 8 bases separated the two germline ends. Germline values: CDR1 SGHRS, CDR2 YFSETQ. The CDR3 runs to 13 residues. CDR3 sequence: CASSFDSAYEQYF. The CDR3 DNA follows: TGCGCCAGCAGCTTTGACAGCGCCTACGAGCAGTACTTC.

The V gene is TRBV19, the J gene TRBJ2-1; 11 nucleotides align to TRBD2. V gave up 8 bases and J gave up 8 bases; unmatched junction bases: 8. This CDR3 is built from 14 residues. From germline, CDR1 is LNHDA and CDR2 SQIVND (reference sequence). CDR3 loop: CASGLAGFLDEQFF. For the CDR3, the DNA is TGTGCCAGTGGACTAGCGGGTTTTTTGGATGAGCAGTTCTTC. The full variable domain, rest sourced from reference TRBV19 and TRBJ2-1, is DGGITQSPKYLFRKEGQNVTLSCEQNLNHDAMYWYRQDPGQGLRLIYYSQIVNDFQKGDIAEGYSVSREKKESFPLTVTSAQKNPTAFYLCASGLAGFLDEQFFGPGTRLTVL.

The chain is built from TRBV27 and TRBJ2-7; 7 bases agree with TRBD2. Trimming at V came to 6 bases and at J to 0 bases, leaving 5 bases not matched to a gene. The CDR3 spans 14 residues. Germline loops: CDR1 MNHEY, CDR2 SMNVEV (reference sequence). The CDR3 reads CASRPGLSSYEQYF. CDR3 nucleotide sequence: TGTGCCAGCAGGCCGGGACTAAGCTCCTACGAGCAGTACTTC.

The chain is built from TRBV10-3 and TRBJ2-7, with 8 bases identical to TRBD1. Germline-derived CDR1 and CDR2 are ENHRY and SYGVKD. The CDR3 runs 14 residues. The junction had 6 bases not matched to a gene; V was cut back by 6 bases and J by 2 bases. The CDR3 protein is CAISPGGGPYEQYF. CDR3 in DNA: TGTGCCATCAGCCCAGGGGGCGGCCCCTACGAGCAGTACTTC.

The V and J genes are TRBV3-1 (or the pseudogene TRBV3-2) and TRBJ1-2; 9 bases fit TRBD1. Looked up from germline, CDR1 is LGHDT and CDR2 is YNNKEL (reference sequence). This CDR3 is 14 amino acids long. V lost 4 bases to trimming and J lost 6 bases; unmatched junction nucleotides: 6. CDR3 coding DNA: TGTGCCAGCAGCCGGGTGGGACAGGGCCATGGCTACACCTTC. Translation: CASSRVGQGHGYTF.

The rearrangement uses TRBV6-5 and TRBJ2-7; D perhaps matches TRBD2 (5 bases). This CDR3 comprises 14 residues. Deletions cut 1 base from V and 0 bases from J, with 7 bases between. Germline V lookup: CDR1 MNHEY, CDR2 SVGAGI. CDR3 loop: CASSYWSGSYEQYF. The CDR3 nucleotides read TGTGCCAGCAGTTACTGGAGCGGCTCCTACGAGCAGTACTTC.

J is TRBJ2-1 and V is TRBV11-2; D remains unclear. Germline V gene sequence: CDR1 SGHAT, CDR2 FQNNGV. V shed 1 base and J shed 0 bases, with 7 bases lying between them. The length of the CDR3 is 15 residues. CDR3 DNA sequence: TGTGCCAGCAGCTTAGGTACAAGCTCCTACAATGAGCAGTTCTTC. Translated: CASSLGTSSYNEQFF.

This chain connects TRBV4-3 to TRBJ1-3, with 8 bases matching TRBD1. The CDR3 is 18 residues long. Germline V gives CDR1 LGHNA, CDR2 YSLEER. After removal of 3 bases from V and 2 bases from J, the junction contained 12 bases not matched to a gene. The CDR3 region is CASSHGSDRENPGNTIYF. The CDR3 DNA is TGCGCCAGCAGCCATGGATCGGACAGGGAGAATCCTGGAAACACCATATATTTT.